This entry lists 4 T cell receptor beta chains sequenced from one sample in a study of T-cell memory formation after mild COVID-19. TCRdb called the 5' RACE reads again in MiXCR, with one record for every CDR3 protein. This sample has under 550,000 distinct CDR3 sequences, with roughly 18% found just once. Sequencing was carried out using PBMCs or a T cell subset sorted from them (not recorded which). These receptors came from an adult woman who had mild COVID-19 (a few samples of this study predate the infection). Cell type and time point are not known.

In this sample, this clonotype turned up a few times. The chain uses TRBV5-1 and TRBJ2-5; D remains ambiguous. Deletions cut 0 bases from V and 2 bases from J, with 17 bases between. CDR1 is SGHRS and CDR2 is YFSETQ in the germline V gene. The CDR3 consists of 17 residues. CDR3 DNA: TGCGCCAGCAGCTTGGGCGTGTTGTTAGCCGAACAAGAGACCCAGTACTTC. Translation: CASSLGVLLAEQETQYF.

V is TRBV3-1 and J is TRBJ2-2; TRBD2 agrees at 10 bases. The CDR3 runs 14 residues. V lost 5 bases to trimming and J lost 6 bases; unmatched junction nucleotides: 3. The germline CDR1 and CDR2 sequences are LGHDT and YNNKEL (reference sequence). CDR3 sequence: CASSNLAGAGELFF. Written as DNA, the CDR3 is TGTGCCAGCAGCAACCTAGCGGGGGCCGGGGAGCTGTTTTTT.

This clonotype has more than one count but fewer than ten. The V call is TRBV5-1, the J call TRBJ1-3; 10 bases are a match to TRBD1. The CDR3 extends over 15 amino acids. V shed 2 bases, J shed 8 bases, and the junction held 7 bases outside the gene matches. Germline assignment: CDR1 SGHRS and CDR2 YFSETQ. The CDR3 bases are TGCGCCAGCAGCTTATGGGACAGGGGTGTGGACACCATATATTTT. Encoded protein: CASSLWDRGVDTIYF. Drawing the rest from reference TRBV5-1 and TRBJ1-3, the complete variable domain is KAGVTQTPRYLIKTRGQQVTLSCSPISGHRSVSWYQQTPGQGLQFLFEYFSETQRNKGNFPGRFSGRQFSNSRSEMNVSTLELGDSALYLCASSLWDRGVDTIYFGEGSWLTVV.

The gene calls are TRBV20-1 and TRBJ1-5; D ambiguous. CDR1 and CDR2 (germline): DFQATT, SNEGSKA (reference sequence). The CDR3 is made up of 16 amino acids. Trimming pared 3 bases from V and 2 bases from J, leaving 17 bases between. The chain's CDR3 is CSASNPGKGGNQPQHF. In DNA, the CDR3 is TGCAGTGCTAGTAATCCGGGGAAGGGAGGCAATCAGCCCCAGCATTTT.